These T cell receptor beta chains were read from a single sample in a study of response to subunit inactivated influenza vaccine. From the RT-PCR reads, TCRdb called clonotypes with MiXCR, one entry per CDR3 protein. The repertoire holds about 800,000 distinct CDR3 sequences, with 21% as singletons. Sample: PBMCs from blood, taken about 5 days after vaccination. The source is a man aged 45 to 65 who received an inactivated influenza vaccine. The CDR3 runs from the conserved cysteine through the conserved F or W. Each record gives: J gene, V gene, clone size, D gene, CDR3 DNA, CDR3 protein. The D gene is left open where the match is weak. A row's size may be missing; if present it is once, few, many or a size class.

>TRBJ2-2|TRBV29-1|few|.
TGCAGCGTACGACAGGCGACCACCGGGGAGCTGTTTTTT
CSVRQATTGELFF
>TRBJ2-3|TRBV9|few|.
TGTGCCAGCAGCCCCTCAGGGTGGGATACGCAGTATTTT
CASSPSGWDTQYF
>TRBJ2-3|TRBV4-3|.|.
TGCGCCAGCAGCCATGCGCGGACCTGGGGGACAGATACGCAGTATTTT
CASSHARTWGTDTQYF
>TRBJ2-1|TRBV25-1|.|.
TGTGCCAGCAGAGGGTGGGGCAGCTCGCAGTTCTTC
CASRGWGSSQFF
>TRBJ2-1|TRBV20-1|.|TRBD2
TGCAGTGCGTTAGCGGGAGGGCCTTTGGATGAGCAGTTCTTC
CSALAGGPLDEQFF
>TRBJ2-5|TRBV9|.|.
TGTGCCAGCAGCGTAGAGGGGCGAAGTAAGGGAGAGACCCAGTACTTC
CASSVEGRSKGETQYF
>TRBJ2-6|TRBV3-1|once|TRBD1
TGTGCCAGCAAGGACAGGGCTGGGGCCAACGTCCTGACTTTC
CASKDRAGANVLTF
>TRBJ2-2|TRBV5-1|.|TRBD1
TGCGCCAGCAGCGATTACGGGACAGGGAACACCGGGGAGCTGTTTTTT
CASSDYGTGNTGELFF
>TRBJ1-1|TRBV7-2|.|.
TGTGCCAGCAGCCCTGGGCTCTACACTGAAGCTTTCTTT
CASSPGLYTEAFF
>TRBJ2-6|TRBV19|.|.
TGTGCCAGTAGTGCGCTGGGGTCTGGGGCCAACGTCCTGACTTTC
CASSALGSGANVLTF
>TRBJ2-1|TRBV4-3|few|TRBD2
TGCGCCAGCAGCCAAGACACTAGCGGGAGGGCCACTGAGCAGTTCTTC
CASSQDTSGRATEQFF
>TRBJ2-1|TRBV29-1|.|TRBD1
TGCAGCGTTGAAGGCGAGGACAGGGGTACTTACAATGAGCAGTTCTTC
CSVEGEDRGTYNEQFF
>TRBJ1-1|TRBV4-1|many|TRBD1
TGCGCCAGCAGCCAAATTTCGACAGGGTACACTGAAGCTTTCTTT
CASSQISTGYTEAFF
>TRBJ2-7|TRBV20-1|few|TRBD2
TGCAGTGCTATGGGAGCGGGGATCTCCTACGAGCAGTACTTC
CSAMGAGISYEQYF
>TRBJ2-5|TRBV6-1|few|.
TGTGCCAGCAGTGACCGCGGAGGTCTGGGGCGGGAGACCCAGTACTTC
CASSDRGGLGRETQYF
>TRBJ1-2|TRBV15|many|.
TGTGCCACCAGCAGAGTGAATAGGGGAGGCTATGGCTACACCTTC
CATSRVNRGGYGYTF
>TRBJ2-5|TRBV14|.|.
TGTGCCAGCAGCCAATTATCCCAAGAGACCCAGTACTTC
CASSQLSQETQYF
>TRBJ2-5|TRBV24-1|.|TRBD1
TGTGCCACCAGGAAAGCCGGGACAGGGGAAGAGACCCAGTACTTC
CATRKAGTGEETQYF
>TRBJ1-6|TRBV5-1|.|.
TGCGCCAGCAGGAATGGAGGGACCAATAATTCACCCCTCCACTTT
CASRNGGTNNSPLHF
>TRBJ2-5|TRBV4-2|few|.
TGTGCCAGCAGCCAAGATCGAAGGGGTGCAGAGACCCAGTACTTC
CASSQDRRGAETQYF
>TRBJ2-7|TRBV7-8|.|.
TGTGCCAGCAGCCCCAGGGGGGGACCCTCAGAGCAGTACTTC
CASSPRGGPSEQYF
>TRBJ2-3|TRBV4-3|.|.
TGCGCCAGCAGCCAAGACCGGGGTTTCACAGATACGCAGTATTTT
CASSQDRGFTDTQYF
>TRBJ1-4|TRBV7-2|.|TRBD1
TGTGCCAGCAGCGAAACCGGGACAGGGGCAGGAGAAAAACTGTTTTTT
CASSETGTGAGEKLFF
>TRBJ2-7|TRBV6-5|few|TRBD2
TGTGCCAGCAGTTACCAGTGGGGGGGCTACGAGCAGTACTTC
CASSYQWGGYEQYF
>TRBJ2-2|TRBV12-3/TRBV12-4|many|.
TGTGCCAGCAGGTACAACACCGGGGAGCTGTTTTTT
CASRYNTGELFF
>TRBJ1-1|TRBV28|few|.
TGTGCCAGTAAACCAGCCCTGGGACAATGGAACACTGAAGCTTTCTTT
CASKPALGQWNTEAFF
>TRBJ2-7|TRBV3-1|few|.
TGTGCCAGCAGCCAACCGGGATCCTACGAGCAGTACTTC
CASSQPGSYEQYF
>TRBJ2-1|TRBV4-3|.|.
TGCGCCAGCAGCCAGATTGACAGCACCTACAATGAGCAGTTCTTC
CASSQIDSTYNEQFF
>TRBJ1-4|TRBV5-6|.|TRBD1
TGTGCCAGCAGCTTACGGACAGGACAACCCGAAAAACTGTTTTTT
CASSLRTGQPEKLFF
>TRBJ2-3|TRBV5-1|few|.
TGCGCCAGCAGCCCCCTCACAGGGCTCACAGATACGCAGTATTTT
CASSPLTGLTDTQYF
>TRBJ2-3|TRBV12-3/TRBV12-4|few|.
TGTGCCAGCAGTTTTTCTGTCACAGATACGCAGTATTTT
CASSFSVTDTQYF
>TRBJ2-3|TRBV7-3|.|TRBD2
TGTGCCAGCAGCCGGGGACTAGCGGGGGCAGATACGCAGTATTTT
CASSRGLAGADTQYF
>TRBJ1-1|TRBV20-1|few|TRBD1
TGCAGTGCTAGGAAGCGGGACAGGGGGAACACTGAAGCTTTCTTT
CSARKRDRGNTEAFF
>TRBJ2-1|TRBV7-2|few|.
TGTGCCAGCAGCTTCCAGGACACCAGGGTTGGAGGTGAGCAGTTCTTC
CASSFQDTRVGGEQFF
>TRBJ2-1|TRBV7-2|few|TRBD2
TGTGCCAGCAGCTTAGTGGCTAGCGGGAGTGGTGAGCAGTTCTTC
CASSLVASGSGEQFF
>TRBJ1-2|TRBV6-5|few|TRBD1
TGTGCCAGCAGTTACGCGACAGGGGGCGAAGGCTACACCTTC
CASSYATGGEGYTF
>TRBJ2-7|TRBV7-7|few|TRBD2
TGTGCCAGCAGTAACCGGGACTACCGATGCGAGCAGTACTTC
CASSNRDYRCEQYF
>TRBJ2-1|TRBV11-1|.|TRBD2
TGTGCCAGCAGCCGCAGACTAGCGGGAGGGGCCTACTACAATGAGCAGTTCTTC
CASSRRLAGGAYYNEQFF
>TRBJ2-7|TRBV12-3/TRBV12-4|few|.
TGTGCCAGCAGCTTGAGGACAGTTATGTACGAGCAGTACTTC
CASSLRTVMYEQYF
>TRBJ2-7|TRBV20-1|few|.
TGCAGTGCTAGTGCTTGGGGGCGTAAAGACGAGCAGTACTTC
CSASAWGRKDEQYF
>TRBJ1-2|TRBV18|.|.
TGTGCCAGCTCACCACAGGGTGACGGCTACACCTTC
CASSPQGDGYTF
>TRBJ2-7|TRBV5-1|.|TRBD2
TGCGCCAGCAGCTTGCCCCGCGGACTAGCGGGTATTAACTCCTACGAGCAGTACTTC
CASSLPRGLAGINSYEQYF
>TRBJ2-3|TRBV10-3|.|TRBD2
TGTGCCATCAGTGAGGTCCGACTAGCGGGGGGGTATATCGCAGATACGCAGTATTTT
CAISEVRLAGGYIADTQYF
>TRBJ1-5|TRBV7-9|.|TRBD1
TGTGCCAGCAGCTTCGGGACAGGTAGTAGCAATCAGCCCCAGCATTTT
CASSFGTGSSNQPQHF
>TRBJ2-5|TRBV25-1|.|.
TGTGCCACAGATTTTATGGAGACCCAGTACTTC
CATDFMETQYF
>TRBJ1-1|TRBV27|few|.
TGTGCCAGCAGGCGGGGGGGGCGGGTCACTGAAGCTTTCTTT
CASRRGGRVTEAFF
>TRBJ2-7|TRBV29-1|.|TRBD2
TGCAGCGTAGGCCACACTAGCGTGACTACGAGGGAGCAGTACTTC
CSVGHTSVTTREQYF
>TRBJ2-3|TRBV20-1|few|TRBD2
TGCAGTGCTAGGGAAAGCGGGGGTAGCACAGATACGCAGTATTTT
CSARESGGSTDTQYF
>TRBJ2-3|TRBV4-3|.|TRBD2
TGCGCCAGCAGCGTACAAGTAGCGGGAGGTTCAGGGATCACAGATACGCAGTATTTT
CASSVQVAGGSGITDTQYF
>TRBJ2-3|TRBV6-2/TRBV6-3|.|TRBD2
TGTGCCAGCAGTTCCCGGACTAGCGGGGGGGTATCAGCAGATACGCAGTATTTT
CASSSRTSGGVSADTQYF
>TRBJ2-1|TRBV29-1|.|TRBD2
TGCAGCGTTGAAGATCTTGCGGGAGCGCCCATGGAGCAGTTCTTC
CSVEDLAGAPMEQFF
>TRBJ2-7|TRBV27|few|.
TGTGCCAGCAGTCCGGCAAGGGGCTACGAGCAGTACTTC
CASSPARGYEQYF
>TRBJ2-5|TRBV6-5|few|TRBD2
TGTGCCAGCAGTTATGGGCCCACTAGCGGCGGGACCCAGTACTTC
CASSYGPTSGGTQYF
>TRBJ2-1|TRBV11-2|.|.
TGTGCCAGCAGCTTAAGCCCCACTACTAGGGGGGGGTATTTCTACAATGAGCAGTTCTTC
CASSLSPTTRGGYFYNEQFF
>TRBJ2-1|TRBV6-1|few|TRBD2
TGTGCCAGCAGTAAAGCGGGAAAAGGGAATGAGCAGTTCTTC
CASSKAGKGNEQFF
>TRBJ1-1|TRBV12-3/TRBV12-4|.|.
TGTGCCAGCAGTTTGGTTGGGGGGACGGGCCCTGAAGCTTTCTTT
CASSLVGGTGPEAFF
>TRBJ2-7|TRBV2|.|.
TGTGCCAGCAGCACGGTCGAGACCGGGCAGTACTTC
CASSTVETGQYF